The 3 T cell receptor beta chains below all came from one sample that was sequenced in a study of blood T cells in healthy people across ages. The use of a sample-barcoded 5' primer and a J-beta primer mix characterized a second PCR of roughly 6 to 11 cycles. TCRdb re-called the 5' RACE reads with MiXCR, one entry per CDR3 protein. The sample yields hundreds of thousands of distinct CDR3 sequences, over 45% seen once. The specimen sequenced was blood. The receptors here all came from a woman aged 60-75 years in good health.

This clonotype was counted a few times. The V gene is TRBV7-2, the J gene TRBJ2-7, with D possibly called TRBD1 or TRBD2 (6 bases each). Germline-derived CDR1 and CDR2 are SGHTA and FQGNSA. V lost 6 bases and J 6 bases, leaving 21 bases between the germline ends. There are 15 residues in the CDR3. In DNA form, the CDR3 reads TGTGCCAGCAGACCTGGAGGGGGACGGGCTCCCGAGCAGTACTTC. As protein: CASRPGGGRAPEQYF.

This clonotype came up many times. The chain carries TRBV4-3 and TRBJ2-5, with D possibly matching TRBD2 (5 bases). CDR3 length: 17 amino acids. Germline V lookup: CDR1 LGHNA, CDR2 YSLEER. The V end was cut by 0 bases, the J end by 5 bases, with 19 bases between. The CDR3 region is CASSQEGRDSVGETQYF. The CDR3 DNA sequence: TGCGCCAGCAGCCAAGAAGGACGGGATAGTGTTGGGGAGACCCAGTACTTC.

This CDR3 is CASKTGGNYGYTF. The CDR3 nucleotides read TGTGCCAGCAAAACAGGGGGCAACTATGGCTACACCTTC. The rearrangement links TRBV27 to TRBJ1-2, with TRBD1 matching over 9 bases. Looked up from germline, CDR1 is MNHEY and CDR2 is SMNVEV (reference sequence). Unmatched junction bases numbered 2, after V lost 7 bases and J lost 2 bases. The CDR3 sequence is 13 residues long.